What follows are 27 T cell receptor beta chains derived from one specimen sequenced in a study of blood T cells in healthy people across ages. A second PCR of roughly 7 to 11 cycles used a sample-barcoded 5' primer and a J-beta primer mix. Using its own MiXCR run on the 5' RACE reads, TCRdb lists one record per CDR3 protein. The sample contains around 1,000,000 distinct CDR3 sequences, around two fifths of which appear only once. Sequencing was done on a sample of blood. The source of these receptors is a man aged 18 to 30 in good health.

Here the CDR3 DNA reads TGTGCCTGGAGTAAGGACAGCCTATATGGCTACACCTTC. Translated, it gives CAWSKDSLYGYTF. The chain employs TRBV30 and TRBJ1-2, with D possibly TRBD1 on 6 matching bases. The V gene's germline CDR1 is GTSNPN and CDR2 SVGIG (reference sequence). The V end was cut by 2 bases, the J end by 5 bases, with 12 bases between. The CDR3 spans 13 residues. Full variable domain (remainder filled in from reference TRBV30 and TRBJ1-2): SQTIHQWPATLVQPVGSPLSLECTVEGTSNPNLYWYRQAAGRGLQLLFYSVGIGQISSEVPQNLSASRPQDRQFILSSKKLLLSDSGFYLCAWSKDSLYGYTFGSGTRLTVV.

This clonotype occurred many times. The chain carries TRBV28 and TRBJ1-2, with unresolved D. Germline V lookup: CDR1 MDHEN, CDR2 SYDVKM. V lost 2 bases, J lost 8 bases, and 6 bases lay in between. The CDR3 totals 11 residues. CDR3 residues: CASSLLGGYTF. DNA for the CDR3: TGTGCCAGCAGTTTACTGGGGGGCTACACCTTC.

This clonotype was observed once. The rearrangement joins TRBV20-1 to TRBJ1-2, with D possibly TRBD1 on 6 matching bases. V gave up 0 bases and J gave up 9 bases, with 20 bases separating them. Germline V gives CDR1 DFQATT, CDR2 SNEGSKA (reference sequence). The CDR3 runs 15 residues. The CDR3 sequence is CSARDDPRGADSYTF. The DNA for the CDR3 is TGCAGTGCTAGAGACGACCCGAGGGGGGCTGATAGCTACACCTTC.

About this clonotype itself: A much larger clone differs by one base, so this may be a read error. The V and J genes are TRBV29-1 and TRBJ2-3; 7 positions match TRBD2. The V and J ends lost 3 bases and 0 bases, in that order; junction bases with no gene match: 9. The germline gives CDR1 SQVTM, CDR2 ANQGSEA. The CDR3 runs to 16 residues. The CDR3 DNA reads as TGCAGCGTTGAGCCTGGCGGGAGCACTAGCACAGATACGCAGTATTTT. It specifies CSVEPGGSTSTDTQYF.

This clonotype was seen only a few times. The CDR3 DNA is TGTGCCAGCAGTTTAACCTCCGAGCAGTACTTC. Protein product: CASSLTSEQYF. V is TRBV6-2 or TRBV6-3 and J is TRBJ2-7; D call uncertain. The V gene's germline CDR1 is MNHEY and CDR2 SVGEGT. The ends were cut back, 4 bases at V and 6 bases at J, with 7 bases in the middle. CDR3 length equals 11 residues.

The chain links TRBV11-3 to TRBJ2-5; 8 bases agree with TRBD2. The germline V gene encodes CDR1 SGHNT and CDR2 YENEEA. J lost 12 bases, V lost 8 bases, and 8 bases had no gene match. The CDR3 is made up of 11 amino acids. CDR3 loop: CASGTGTRKYF. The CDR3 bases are TGTGCCAGCGGAACCGGGACTAGGAAGTACTTC.

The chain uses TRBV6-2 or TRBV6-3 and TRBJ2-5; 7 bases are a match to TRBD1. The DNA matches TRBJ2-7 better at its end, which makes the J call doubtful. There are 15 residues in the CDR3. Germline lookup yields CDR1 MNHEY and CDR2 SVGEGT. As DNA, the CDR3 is TGTGCCAGCAGTTACCACAGGGGCCTAAACTACGAGCAGTACTTC. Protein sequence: CASSYHRGLNYEQYF.

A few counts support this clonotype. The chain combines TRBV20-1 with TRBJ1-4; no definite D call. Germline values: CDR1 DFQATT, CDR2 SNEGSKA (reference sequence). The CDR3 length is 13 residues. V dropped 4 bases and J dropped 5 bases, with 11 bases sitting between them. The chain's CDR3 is CSAKGPLNEKLFF. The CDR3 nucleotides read TGCAGTGCTAAAGGTCCTCTAAATGAAAAACTGTTTTTT.

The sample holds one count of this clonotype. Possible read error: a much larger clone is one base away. The CDR3 nucleotides read TGTGCCAGCAGCCCCGTTACCTACAATGAGCAGTACTTC. Its translation is CASSPVTYNEQYF. The chain is built from TRBV14 and TRBJ2-1; unclear D gene. The J call could be wrong; TRBJ2-7 is a better fit for the DNA end. This CDR3 contains 13 residues. Per the germline V gene, CDR1 is SGHDN and CDR2 is FVKESK.

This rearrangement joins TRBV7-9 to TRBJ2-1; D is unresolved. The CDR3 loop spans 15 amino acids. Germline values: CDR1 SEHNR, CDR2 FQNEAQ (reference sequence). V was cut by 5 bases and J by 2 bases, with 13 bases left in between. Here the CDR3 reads CASSVERTTYNEQFF. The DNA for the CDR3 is TGTGCCAGCAGCGTTGAAAGGACCACCTACAATGAGCAGTTCTTC.

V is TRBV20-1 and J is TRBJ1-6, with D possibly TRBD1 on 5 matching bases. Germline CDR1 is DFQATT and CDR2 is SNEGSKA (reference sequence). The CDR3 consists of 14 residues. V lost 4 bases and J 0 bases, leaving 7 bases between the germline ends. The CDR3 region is CSATGSSYNSPLHF. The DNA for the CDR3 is TGCAGTGCTACAGGGAGCTCCTATAATTCACCCCTCCACTTT.

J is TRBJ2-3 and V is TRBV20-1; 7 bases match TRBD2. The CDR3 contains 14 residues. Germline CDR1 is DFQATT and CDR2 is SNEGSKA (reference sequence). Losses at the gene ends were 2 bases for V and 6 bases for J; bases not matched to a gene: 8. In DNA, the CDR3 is TGCAGTGCTAGACCCCCCCGGGGGGTGGATACGCAGTATTTT. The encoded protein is CSARPPRGVDTQYF.

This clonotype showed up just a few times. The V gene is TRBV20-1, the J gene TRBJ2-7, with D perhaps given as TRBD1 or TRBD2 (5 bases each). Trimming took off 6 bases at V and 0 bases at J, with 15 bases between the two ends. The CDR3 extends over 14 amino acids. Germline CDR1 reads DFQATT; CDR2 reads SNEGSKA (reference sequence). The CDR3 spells CSARKPGSSYEQYF. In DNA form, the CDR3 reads TGCAGTGCAAGAAAACCAGGGAGCTCCTACGAGCAGTACTTC.

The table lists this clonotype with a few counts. In nucleotides, the CDR3 is TGTGCCAGCAGCGACCGCCTGTATGGCTACACCTTC. Translation gives CASSDRLYGYTF. The chain couples TRBV9 to TRBJ1-2; D remains ambiguous. The CDR3 totals 12 residues. The ends were cut back, 3 bases at V and 5 bases at J, with 8 bases in the middle. Per the germline V gene, CDR1 is SGDLS and CDR2 is YYNGEE.

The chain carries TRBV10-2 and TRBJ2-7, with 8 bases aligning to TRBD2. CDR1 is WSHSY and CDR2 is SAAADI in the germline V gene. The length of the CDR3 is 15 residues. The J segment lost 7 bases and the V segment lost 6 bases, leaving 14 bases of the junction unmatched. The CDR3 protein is CASRATGGSCNEQYF. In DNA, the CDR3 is TGCGCCAGCAGGGCGACGGGGGGGTCCTGCAATGAGCAGTACTTC.

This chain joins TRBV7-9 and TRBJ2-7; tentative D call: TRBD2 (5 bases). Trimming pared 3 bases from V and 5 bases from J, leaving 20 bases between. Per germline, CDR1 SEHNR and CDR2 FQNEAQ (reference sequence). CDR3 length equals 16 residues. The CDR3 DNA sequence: TGTGCCAGCAGCTTTTCGGGATTCCGACCTGCTGACGAGCAGTACTTC. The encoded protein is CASSFSGFRPADEQYF. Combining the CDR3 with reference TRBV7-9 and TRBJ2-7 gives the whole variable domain DTGVSQNPRHKITKRGQNVTFRCDPISEHNRLYWYRQTLGQGPEFLTYFQNEAQLEKSRLLSDRFSAERPKGSFSTLEIQRTEQGDSAMYLCASSFSGFRPADEQYFGPGTRLTVT.

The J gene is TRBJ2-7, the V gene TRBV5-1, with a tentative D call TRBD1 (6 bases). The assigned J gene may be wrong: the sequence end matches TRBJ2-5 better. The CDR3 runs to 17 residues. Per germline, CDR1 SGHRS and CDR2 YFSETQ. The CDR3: CASSLDTNQGKGETQYF. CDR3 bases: TGCGCCAGCAGCTTGGACACTAATCAGGGGAAAGGAGAGACCCAGTACTTC.

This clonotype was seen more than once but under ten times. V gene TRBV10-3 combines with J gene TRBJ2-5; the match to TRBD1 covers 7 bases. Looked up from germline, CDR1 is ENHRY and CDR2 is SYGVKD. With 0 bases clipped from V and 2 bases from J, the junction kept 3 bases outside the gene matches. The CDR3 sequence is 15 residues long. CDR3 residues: CAISESGDRQETQYF. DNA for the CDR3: TGTGCCATCAGTGAGTCGGGGGACAGACAAGAGACCCAGTACTTC.

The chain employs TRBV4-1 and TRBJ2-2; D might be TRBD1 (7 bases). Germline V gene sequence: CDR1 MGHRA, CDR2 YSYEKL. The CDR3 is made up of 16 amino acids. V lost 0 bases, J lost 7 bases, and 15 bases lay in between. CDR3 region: CASSQEWQGGIGELFF. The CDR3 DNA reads TGCGCCAGCAGCCAAGAATGGCAGGGGGGAATCGGGGAGCTGTTTTTT.

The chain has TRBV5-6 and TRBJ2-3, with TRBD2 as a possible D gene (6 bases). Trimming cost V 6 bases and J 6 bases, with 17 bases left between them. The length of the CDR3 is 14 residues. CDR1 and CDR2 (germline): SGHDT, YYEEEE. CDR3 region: CASIAGRWMDTQYF. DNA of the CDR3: TGTGCCAGCATCGCGGGACGGTGGATGGATACGCAGTATTTT.

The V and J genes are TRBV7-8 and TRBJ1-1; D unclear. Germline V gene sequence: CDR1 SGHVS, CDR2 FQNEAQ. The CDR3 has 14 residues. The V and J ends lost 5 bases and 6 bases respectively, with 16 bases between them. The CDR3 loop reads CASSLLLREAEAFF. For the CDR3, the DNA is TGTGCCAGCAGCCTCCTTCTCCGGGAGGCTGAAGCTTTCTTT.

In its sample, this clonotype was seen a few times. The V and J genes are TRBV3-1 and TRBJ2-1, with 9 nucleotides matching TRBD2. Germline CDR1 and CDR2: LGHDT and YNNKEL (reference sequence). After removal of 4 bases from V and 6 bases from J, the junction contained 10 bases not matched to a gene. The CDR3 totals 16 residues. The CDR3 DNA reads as TGTGCCAGCAGCCCCCTCGCGGGGGGGAATCTCAATGAGCAGTTCTTC. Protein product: CASSPLAGGNLNEQFF.

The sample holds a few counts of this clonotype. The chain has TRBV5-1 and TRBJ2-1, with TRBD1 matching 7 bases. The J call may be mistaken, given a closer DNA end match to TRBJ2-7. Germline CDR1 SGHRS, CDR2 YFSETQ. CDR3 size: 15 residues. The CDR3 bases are TGCGCCAGCAGCTCGGGGACAGCAGGCTACAATGAGCAGTACTTC. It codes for CASSSGTAGYNEQYF.

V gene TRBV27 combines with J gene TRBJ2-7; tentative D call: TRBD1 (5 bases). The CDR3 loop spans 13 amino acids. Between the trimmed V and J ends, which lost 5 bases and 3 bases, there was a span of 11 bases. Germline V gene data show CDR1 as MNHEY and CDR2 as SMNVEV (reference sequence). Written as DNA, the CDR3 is TGTGCCAGCAGTAGACAGATCGGCTACGAGCAGTACTTC. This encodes CASSRQIGYEQYF.

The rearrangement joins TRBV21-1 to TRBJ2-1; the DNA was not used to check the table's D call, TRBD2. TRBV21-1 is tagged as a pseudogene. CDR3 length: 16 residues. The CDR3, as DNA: TGTGCCAGCATCCCACCGCGGGGAGAGCTCTACAATGAGCAGTTCTTC. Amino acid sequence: CASIPPRGELYNEQFF.

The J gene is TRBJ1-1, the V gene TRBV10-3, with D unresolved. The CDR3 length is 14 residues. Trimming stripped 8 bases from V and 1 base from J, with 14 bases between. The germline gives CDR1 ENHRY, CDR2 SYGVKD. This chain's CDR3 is CAISPGRWNTEAFF. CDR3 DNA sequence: TGTGCCATCTCCCCGGGCAGGTGGAACACTGAAGCTTTCTTT.

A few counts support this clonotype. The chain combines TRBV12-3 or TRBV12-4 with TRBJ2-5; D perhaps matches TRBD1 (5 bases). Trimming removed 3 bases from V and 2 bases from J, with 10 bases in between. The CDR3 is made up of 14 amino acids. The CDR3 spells CASSLGQVQETQYF. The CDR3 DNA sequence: TGTGCCAGCAGTTTGGGGCAGGTACAAGAGACCCAGTACTTC.